The rows below give T cell receptor beta chains drawn from one sample of a study of blood T cell repertoires in COVID-19. Profiling relied on immunoSEQ multiplex PCR, and the TCRdb table lists in-frame clones only, not all of them. Here the sample spans 46,000 or so clones, roughly 85% being singletons. Sequencing input: peripheral blood. The source of these receptors is a human donor in a cohort sampled during active COVID-19. The CDR3 runs from the conserved cysteine through the conserved F or W. The D gene is left open where the match is weak. Size is omitted from some rows. Given values are once, few, many or a class for expanded clones.

v_gene	d_gene	j_gene	abundance	CDR3nt	CDR3aa
TRBV6-2/TRBV6-3	NA	TRBJ2-7	NA	TGTGCCAGCAGTCCGGGCGGGGCCTCCTACGAGCAGTACTTC	CASSPGGASYEQYF
TRBV5-4	NA	TRBJ1-2	few	TGTGCCAGCAGCTTGGAGGGGGAGGGTTATGGCTACACCTTC	CASSLEGEGYGYTF
TRBV27	NA	TRBJ2-7	NA	TGTGCCAGCAGTCGGTATGACAACAGCTACGAGCAGTACTTC	CASSRYDNSYEQYF
TRBV18	NA	TRBJ1-5	NA	TGTGCCAGCTCACCAATTTCAGGACAGAGCAATCAGCCCCAGCATTTT	CASSPISGQSNQPQHF
TRBV6-5	NA	TRBJ2-7	NA	TGTGCCAGCAGTTATTGGACAGCCTCGAGCTCCTACGAGCAGTACTTC	CASSYWTASSSYEQYF
TRBV25-1	TRBD1	TRBJ1-2	few	TGTGCCAGCAGTGTAACAGGGGGTCTCTATGGCTACACCTTC	CASSVTGGLYGYTF
TRBV6-2/TRBV6-3	NA	TRBJ1-1	NA	TGTGCCAGCAGTTACTATGGCGTCGGGATGAACACTGAAGCTTTCTTT	CASSYYGVGMNTEAFF
TRBV4-1	TRBD1	TRBJ2-3	few	TGCGCCAGCAGCCAAGATGGGACAGGGGGAAGCACAGATACGCAGTATTTT	CASSQDGTGGSTDTQYF
TRBV27	NA	TRBJ1-2	NA	TGTGCCAGCAGTTTAGCAGGGCATGGCTACACCTTC	CASSLAGHGYTF
TRBV5-5	NA	TRBJ2-5	NA	TGTGCCAGCAGCTCCACCGGGACACTTTCGGAGGTGGCCCAGTACTTC	CASSSTGTLSEVAQYF
TRBV28	NA	TRBJ1-5	once	TGTGCCAGCAGTACCGGGACACGGAATCAGCCCCAGCATTTT	CASSTGTRNQPQHF
TRBV9	NA	TRBJ2-7	once	TGTGCCAGCAGCGTAGCAGGTCAGGGGCCCTACGAGCAGTACTTC	CASSVAGQGPYEQYF
TRBV28	NA	TRBJ1-2	NA	TGTGCCAGCAGCATAGGGGGGGCCGACTATGGCTACACCTTC	CASSIGGADYGYTF
TRBV27	TRBD1	TRBJ1-6	NA	TGTGCCAGCAGTTTGGGACAGGGGAATTCACCCCTCCACTTT	CASSLGQGNSPLHF
TRBV5-4	TRBD2	TRBJ2-3	once	TGTGCCAGCAGCAAAGGCCCGGGACTAGCGGTAGCAGATACGCAGTATTTT	CASSKGPGLAVADTQYF
TRBV5-1	NA	TRBJ2-4	NA	TGCGCCAGCAGCTTGGTAGCCTACGGAAACATTCAGTACTTC	CASSLVAYGNIQYF
TRBV2	TRBD2	TRBJ2-5	NA	TGTGCCAGCAGCGGCCCAAGGGTAGCGGGAGAGACCCAGTACTTC	CASSGPRVAGETQYF
TRBV11-3	NA	TRBJ1-1	NA	TGTGCCAGCAGCTTAGAGGGGCCAGGAAGGGTGCCCTACCTGAACACTGAAGCTTTCTTT	CASSLEGPGRVPYLNTEAFF
TRBV7-3	NA	TRBJ2-2	NA	TGTGCCAGCAGCTCACCAGGGTACACCGGGGAGCTGTTTTTT	CASSSPGYTGELFF
TRBV6-2/TRBV6-3	NA	TRBJ1-6	NA	TGTGCCAGCAGTTTCCCCGGTTCACCCCTCCACTTT	CASSFPGSPLHF
TRBV7-9	NA	TRBJ1-2	NA	TGTGCCAGCAGTTTAGAGGGCAGGGATGGTGGCTACACCTTC	CASSLEGRDGGYTF
TRBV7-9	NA	TRBJ1-4	few	TGTGCCAGCAGCTCAGAGATACAGGAGACCCTTTCAACTAATGAAAAACTGTTTTTT	CASSSEIQETLSTNEKLFF
TRBV19	NA	TRBJ1-6	few	TGTGCCAGTAGTAAGGGACTGACCGTAAGATCCCTCCACTTT	CASSKGLTVRSLHF
TRBV6-2/TRBV6-3	NA	TRBJ1-3	NA	TGTGCCAGCAGTCTCGACAGCCTCCTTTCTGGAAACACCATATATTTT	CASSLDSLLSGNTIYF
TRBV5-6	TRBD1	TRBJ2-3	NA	TGTGCCAGCAGCTCGTATACTGACAGGGCCCGAGGCACAGATACGCAGTATTTT	CASSSYTDRARGTDTQYF
TRBV6-4	NA	TRBJ2-1	NA	TGTGCCAGCAGTGACTCGAGTGTCCCCCTCGGGAATGAGCAGTTCTTC	CASSDSSVPLGNEQFF
TRBV5-1	TRBD2	TRBJ2-1	NA	TGCGCCAGCAGCCCGGGACTAGCGGGGGGGACTATCAATGAGCAGTTCTTC	CASSPGLAGGTINEQFF
TRBV10-3	NA	TRBJ1-1	NA	TGTGCCATCGCGGGCGGAGTGGCTGAAGCTTTCTTT	CAIAGGVAEAFF
TRBV7-2	NA	TRBJ1-2	NA	TGTGCCAGCAGCTTATATTACGGCGCGGCCTATGGCTACACCTTC	CASSLYYGAAYGYTF
TRBV4-1	TRBD1	TRBJ1-3	NA	TGCGCCAGCAGCCCTCGTGGACAGGATCCTGGAAACACCATATATTTT	CASSPRGQDPGNTIYF
TRBV5-5	NA	TRBJ1-2	NA	TGTGCCAGCAGGCGCCGGACCCCCGACAGCTATGGCTACACCTTC	CASRRRTPDSYGYTF
TRBV6-5	NA	TRBJ2-5	once	TGTGCCAGCATCCCTGGGGTCAGGGCGGGGGAGACCCAGTACTTC	CASIPGVRAGETQYF
TRBV5-1	TRBD1	TRBJ1-5	once	TGCGCCAGCAGCTTAACCCCCCAGGGGGACAATCAGCCCCAGCATTTT	CASSLTPQGDNQPQHF
TRBV10-3	NA	TRBJ1-5	NA	TGTGCCATCAGTGACACTAATCAGCCCCAGCATTTT	CAISDTNQPQHF
TRBV18	NA	TRBJ2-2	NA	TGTGCCAGCTCACCAGCCAGGTCGAACACCGGGGAGCTGTTTTTT	CASSPARSNTGELFF
TRBV7-2	NA	TRBJ1-1	NA	TGTGCCAGCAGCTTCGGGACACTTAACACTGAAGCTTTCTTT	CASSFGTLNTEAFF
TRBV7-2	TRBD2	TRBJ2-3	once	TGTGCCAGCAGCGCCGCGGCAGCGGGAAGCACAGATACGCAGTATTTT	CASSAAAAGSTDTQYF